This TCR beta chain appears in the sequencing data of a study of blood T cell repertoires in COVID-19. Those who participated ranged in age from 18 to 89 years and resided in 20 to 30 US areas. Researchers sorted participants into cohorts using their self-reported clinical history. Per the study methods: Cell counts per sample came from amplifying reference gene primers. Libraries were prepared by immunoSEQ multiplex PCR; TCRdb keeps only in-frame clonotypes and omits some of them. The V and J calls and clone size come from that table; D and trimming were worked out from the DNA. The table includes more than 110,000 clones, approximately 88% detected once. There are 13 residues in the CDR3. V shed 2 bases and J 8 bases; nucleotides not matched to a gene: 5. The V gene's germline CDR1 is SGHVS and CDR2 FQNEAQ.

This chain links TRBV7-8 with TRBJ1-2; 7 bases are a match to TRBD1. Sample: PBMCs or T cells enriched from blood (not recorded which). The sequence was obtained from a man aged 35 to 55 with acute COVID-19. The CDR3 loop reads CASSLTRTGGYTF. The CDR3 bases are TGTGCCAGCAGCTTAACAAGGACAGGAGGCTACACCTTC.